This section outlines one T cell receptor (beta chain) sequence together with its context. This clonotype was recorded a few times. Its specific antigen is unknown. No base quality values were provided; no much bigger clone lies one nucleotide off. These data come from a study of CD8 T cells in ankylosing spondylitis (dated by TCRdb to the late 2010s). For the study in its entirety: To find TCR variants linked to disease, the study profiled T cell receptor beta repertoires in ankylosing spondylitis patients and healthy donors. Peripheral blood samples were taken, and synovial fluid was additionally collected from ankylosing spondylitis patients. In total, the full study cohort was made up of 100 to 140 healthy donors and more than 20 ankylosing spondylitis patients. The investigation overall reported the following: A TCR beta motif of several highly homologous amino acid variants appeared characteristic of blood from ankylosing spondylitis patients. Significant enrichment of the disease-linked clones was reported in matched synovial fluid samples from ankylosing spondylitis patients. A CD8+ phenotype was shown by the disease-linked clones, which were found at relatively low frequencies in peripheral blood. Some motif variants had previously been reported in the synovial fluid and blood of reactive arthritis patients, which suggests shared mechanisms of disease initiation.

The run used an Illumina HiSeq 2500. Quantitative 5'-RACE with molecular barcodes was used to prepare TCR beta libraries. Processing in the source paper ran as follows. A new computational method, built on a probabilistic model of VDJ rearrangement, was used to identify disease-linked TCR variants. TCRdb ran its own pipeline on the public reads, namely fastp trimming at Q25 and MiXCR clone calling, and kept in-frame beta chains. Every CDR3 protein is listed once, alongside the most common genes and DNA of its rows. For this entry, the V and J calls and clone size follow TCRdb and not the study's own pipeline. A total of over 450,000 distinct CDR3 sequences appear in this sample, more than 9.5% of them only once. About 6.5% of the sample is in the top ten clones. Relative to germline, V is 5 bases shorter and J is 4 bases shorter, with 15 bases between their ends. The CDR3 contains 14 residues, cysteine and phenylalanine counted. The retained sequence is limited to the CDR3, 42 bases, with the frame set at the first base. The germline V gene (reference sequence) yields DFQATT for CDR1 and SNEGSKA for CDR2.

The origin of this receptor is a male donor with ankylosing spondylitis. The chain couples TRBV20-1 to TRBJ2-1, with a weak D call of TRBD1 (6 bases match). Sequenced sample: blood, either unsorted or a sorted T cell fraction (not recorded which). The nucleotides read TGCAGTGCTGACCGGACAGCCCAATACAATGAGCAGTTCTTC. This encodes CSADRTAQYNEQFF.